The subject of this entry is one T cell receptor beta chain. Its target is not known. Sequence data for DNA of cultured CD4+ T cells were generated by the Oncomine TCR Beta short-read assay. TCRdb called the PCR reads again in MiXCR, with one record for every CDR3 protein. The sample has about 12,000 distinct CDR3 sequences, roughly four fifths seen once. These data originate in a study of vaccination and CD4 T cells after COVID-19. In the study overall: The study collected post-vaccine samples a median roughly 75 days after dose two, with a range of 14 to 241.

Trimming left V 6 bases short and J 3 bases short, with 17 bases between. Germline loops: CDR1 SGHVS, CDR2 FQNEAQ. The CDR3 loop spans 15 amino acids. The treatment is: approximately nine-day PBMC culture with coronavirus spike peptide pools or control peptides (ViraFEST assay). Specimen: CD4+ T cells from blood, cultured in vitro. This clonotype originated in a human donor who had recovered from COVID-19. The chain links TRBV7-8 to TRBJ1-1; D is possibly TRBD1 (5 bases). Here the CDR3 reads CASREAGRRYTEAFF. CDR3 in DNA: TGTGCCAGCAGGGAAGCGGGGCGCCGTTACACTGAAGCTTTCTTT.